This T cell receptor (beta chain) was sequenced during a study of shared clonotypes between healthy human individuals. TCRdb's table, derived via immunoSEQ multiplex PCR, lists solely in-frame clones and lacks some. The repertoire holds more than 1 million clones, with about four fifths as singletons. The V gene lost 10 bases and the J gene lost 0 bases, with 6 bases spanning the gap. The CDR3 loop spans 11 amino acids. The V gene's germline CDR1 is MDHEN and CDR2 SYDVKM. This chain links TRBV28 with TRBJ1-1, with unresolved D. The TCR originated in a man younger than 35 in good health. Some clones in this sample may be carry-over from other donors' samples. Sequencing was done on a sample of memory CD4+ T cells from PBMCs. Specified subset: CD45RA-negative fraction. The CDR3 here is CATIMNTEAFF. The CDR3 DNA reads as TGTGCCACCATTATGAACACTGAAGCTTTCTTT.